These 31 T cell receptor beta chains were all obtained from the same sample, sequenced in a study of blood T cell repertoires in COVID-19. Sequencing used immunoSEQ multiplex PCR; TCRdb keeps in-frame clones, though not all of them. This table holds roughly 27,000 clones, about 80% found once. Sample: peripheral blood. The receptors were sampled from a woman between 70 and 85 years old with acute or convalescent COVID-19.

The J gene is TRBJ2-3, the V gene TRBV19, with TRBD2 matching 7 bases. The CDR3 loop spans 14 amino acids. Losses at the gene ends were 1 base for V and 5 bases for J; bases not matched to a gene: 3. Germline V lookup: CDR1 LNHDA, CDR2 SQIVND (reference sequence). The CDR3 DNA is TGTGCCAGTAGTATAGTGGGGGGGGGAGATACGCAGTATTTT. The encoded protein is CASSIVGGGDTQYF.

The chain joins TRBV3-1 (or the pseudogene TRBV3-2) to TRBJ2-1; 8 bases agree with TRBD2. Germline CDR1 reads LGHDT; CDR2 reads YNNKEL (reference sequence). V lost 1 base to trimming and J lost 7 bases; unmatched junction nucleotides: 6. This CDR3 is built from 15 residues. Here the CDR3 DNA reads TGTGCCAGCAGCCAAGTAGGACGGGGGGGTAATGAGCAGTTCTTC. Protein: CASSQVGRGGNEQFF.

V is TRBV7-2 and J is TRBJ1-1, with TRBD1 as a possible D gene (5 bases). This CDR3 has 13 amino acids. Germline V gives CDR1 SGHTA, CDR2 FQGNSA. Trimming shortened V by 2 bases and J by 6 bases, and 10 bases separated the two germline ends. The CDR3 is CASSLKGHAEAFF. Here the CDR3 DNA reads TGTGCCAGCAGCTTAAAAGGACACGCTGAAGCTTTCTTT.

CDR3 sequence reads: CASRDPGRVAKNIQYF. As DNA, the CDR3 is TGTGCCAGCAGGGACCCGGGAAGAGTAGCCAAAAACATTCAGTACTTC. The chain combines TRBV28 with TRBJ2-4, with D tentatively TRBD2 (5 bases). The V and J ends lost 6 bases and 0 bases respectively, with 15 bases between them. The CDR3 runs 16 residues. CDR1 is MDHEN, CDR2 SYDVKM, per germline.

CDR3 loop: CATEDRGGEKLFF. CDR3 sequence (DNA): TGTGCCACCGAGGACAGGGGTGGCGAAAAACTGTTTTTT. The V call is TRBV19, the J call TRBJ1-4, with 9 bases that match TRBD1. J was trimmed by 8 bases and V by 10 bases; bases with no gene match: 8. CDR1 and CDR2 from the germline V gene are LNHDA and SQIVND (reference sequence). The CDR3 extends over 13 amino acids. Combining the CDR3 with reference TRBV19 and TRBJ1-4 gives the whole variable domain DGGITQSPKYLFRKEGQNVTLSCEQNLNHDAMYWYRQDPGQGLRLIYYSQIVNDFQKGDIAEGYSVSREKKESFPLTVTSAQKNPTAFYLCATEDRGGEKLFFGSGTQLSVL.

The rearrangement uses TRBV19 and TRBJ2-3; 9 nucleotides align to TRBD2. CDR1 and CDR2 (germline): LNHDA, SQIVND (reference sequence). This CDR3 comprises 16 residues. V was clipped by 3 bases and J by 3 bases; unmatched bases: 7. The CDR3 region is CASSMSGGGATDTQYF. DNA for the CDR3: TGTGCCAGTAGTATGTCGGGCGGGGGGGCGACAGATACGCAGTATTTT.

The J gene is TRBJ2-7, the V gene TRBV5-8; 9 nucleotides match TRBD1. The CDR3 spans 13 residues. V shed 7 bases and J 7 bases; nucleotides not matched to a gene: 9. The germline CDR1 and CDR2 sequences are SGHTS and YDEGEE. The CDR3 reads CASGGQGTREQYF. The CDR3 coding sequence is TGTGCCAGCGGGGGACAGGGAACTCGGGAGCAGTACTTC.

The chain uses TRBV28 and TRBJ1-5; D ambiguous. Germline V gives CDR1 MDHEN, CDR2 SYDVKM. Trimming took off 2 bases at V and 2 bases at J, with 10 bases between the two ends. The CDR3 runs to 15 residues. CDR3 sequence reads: CASSLLYLGNQPQHF. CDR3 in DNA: TGTGCCAGCAGTTTACTATATCTGGGCAATCAGCCCCAGCATTTT. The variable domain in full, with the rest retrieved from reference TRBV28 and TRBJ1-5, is DVKVTQSSRYLVKRTGEKVFLECVQDMDHENMFWYRQDPGLGLRLIYFSYDVKMKEKGDIPEGYSVSREKKERFSLILESASTNQTSMYLCASSLLYLGNQPQHFGDGTRLSIL.

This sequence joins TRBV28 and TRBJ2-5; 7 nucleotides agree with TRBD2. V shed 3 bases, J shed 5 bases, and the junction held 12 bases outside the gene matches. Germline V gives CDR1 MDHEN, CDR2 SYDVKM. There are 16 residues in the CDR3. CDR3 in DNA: TGTGCCAGCAGTTTGGGTAGGGCGGGGGTAAGGGAGACCCAGTACTTC. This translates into CASSLGRAGVRETQYF. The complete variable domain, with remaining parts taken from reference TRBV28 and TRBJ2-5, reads DVKVTQSSRYLVKRTGEKVFLECVQDMDHENMFWYRQDPGLGLRLIYFSYDVKMKEKGDIPEGYSVSREKKERFSLILESASTNQTSMYLCASSLGRAGVRETQYFGPGTRLLVL.

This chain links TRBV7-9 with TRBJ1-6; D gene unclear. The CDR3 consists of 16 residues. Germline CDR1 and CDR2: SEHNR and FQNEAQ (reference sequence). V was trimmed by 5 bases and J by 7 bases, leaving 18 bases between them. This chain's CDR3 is CASSPPQRGGNSPLHF. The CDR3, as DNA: TGTGCCAGCAGCCCCCCCCAACGGGGTGGGAATTCACCCCTCCACTTT.

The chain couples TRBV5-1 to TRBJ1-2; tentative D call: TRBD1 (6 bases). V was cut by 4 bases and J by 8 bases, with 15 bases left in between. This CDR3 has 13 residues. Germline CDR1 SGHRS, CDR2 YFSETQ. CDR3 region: CASSPSGDQGYTF. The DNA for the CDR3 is TGCGCCAGCAGCCCCTCAGGGGACCAAGGCTACACCTTC.

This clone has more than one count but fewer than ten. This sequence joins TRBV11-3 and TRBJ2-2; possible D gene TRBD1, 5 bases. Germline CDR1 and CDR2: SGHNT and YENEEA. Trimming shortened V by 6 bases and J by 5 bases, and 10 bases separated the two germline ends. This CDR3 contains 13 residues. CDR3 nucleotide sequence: TGTGCCAGCAGACCAGGGAATACCGGGGAGCTGTTTTTT. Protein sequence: CASRPGNTGELFF.

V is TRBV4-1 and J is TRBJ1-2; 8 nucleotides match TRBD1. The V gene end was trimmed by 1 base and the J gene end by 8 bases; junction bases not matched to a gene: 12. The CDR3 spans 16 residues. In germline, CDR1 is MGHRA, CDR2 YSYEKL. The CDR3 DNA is TGCGCCAGCAGCCAAGTCAACGTGGACAGGGAAGGAGGCTACACCTTC. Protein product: CASSQVNVDREGGYTF.

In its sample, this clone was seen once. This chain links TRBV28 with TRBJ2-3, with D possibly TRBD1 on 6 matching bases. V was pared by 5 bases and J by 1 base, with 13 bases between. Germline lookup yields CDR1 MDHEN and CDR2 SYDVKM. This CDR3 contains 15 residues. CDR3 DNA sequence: TGTGCCAGCAGTGGGGGCGCCCACGGCACAGATACGCAGTATTTT. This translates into CASSGGAHGTDTQYF.

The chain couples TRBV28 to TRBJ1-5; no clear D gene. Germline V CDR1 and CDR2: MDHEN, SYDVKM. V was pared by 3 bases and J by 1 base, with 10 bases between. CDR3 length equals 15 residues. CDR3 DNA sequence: TGTGCCAGCAGTTTGAGAGGATTGAGCAATCAGCCCCAGCATTTT. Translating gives CASSLRGLSNQPQHF.

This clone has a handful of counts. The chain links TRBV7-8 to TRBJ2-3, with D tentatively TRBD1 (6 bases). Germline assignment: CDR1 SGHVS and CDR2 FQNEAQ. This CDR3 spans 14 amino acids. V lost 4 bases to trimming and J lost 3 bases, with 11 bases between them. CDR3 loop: CASSSFTGTDTQYF. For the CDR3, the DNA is TGTGCCAGCAGCTCCTTTACAGGGACAGATACGCAGTATTTT. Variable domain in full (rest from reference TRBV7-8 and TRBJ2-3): GAGVSQSPRYKVAKRGQDVALRCDPISGHVSLFWYQQALGQGPEFLTYFQNEAQLDKSGLPSDRFFAERPEGSVSTLKIQRTQQEDSAVYLCASSSFTGTDTQYFGPGTRLTVL.

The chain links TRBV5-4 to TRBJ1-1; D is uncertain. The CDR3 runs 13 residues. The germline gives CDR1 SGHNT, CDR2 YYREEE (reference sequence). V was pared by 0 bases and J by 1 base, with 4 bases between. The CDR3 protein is CASSLAGNTEAFF. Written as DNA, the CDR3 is TGTGCCAGCAGCTTGGCAGGGAACACTGAAGCTTTCTTT.

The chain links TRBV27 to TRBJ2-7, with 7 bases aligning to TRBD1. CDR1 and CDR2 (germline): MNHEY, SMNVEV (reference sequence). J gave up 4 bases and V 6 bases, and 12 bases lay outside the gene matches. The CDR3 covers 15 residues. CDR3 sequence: CASSLVRQGTYEQYF. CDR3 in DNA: TGTGCCAGCAGCCTCGTGAGACAGGGTACATACGAGCAGTACTTC.

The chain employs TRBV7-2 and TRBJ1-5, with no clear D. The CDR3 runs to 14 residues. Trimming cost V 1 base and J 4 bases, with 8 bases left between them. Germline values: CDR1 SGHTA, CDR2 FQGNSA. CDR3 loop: CASSLVGQNQPQHF. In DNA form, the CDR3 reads TGTGCCAGCAGCTTAGTTGGGCAAAATCAGCCCCAGCATTTT.

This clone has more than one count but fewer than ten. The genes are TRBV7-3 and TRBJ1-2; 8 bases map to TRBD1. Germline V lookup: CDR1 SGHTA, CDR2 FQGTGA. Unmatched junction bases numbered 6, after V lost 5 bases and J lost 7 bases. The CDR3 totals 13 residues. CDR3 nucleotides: TGTGCCAGCAGCCGGACAGGGATGACTGGCTACACCTTC. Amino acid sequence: CASSRTGMTGYTF.

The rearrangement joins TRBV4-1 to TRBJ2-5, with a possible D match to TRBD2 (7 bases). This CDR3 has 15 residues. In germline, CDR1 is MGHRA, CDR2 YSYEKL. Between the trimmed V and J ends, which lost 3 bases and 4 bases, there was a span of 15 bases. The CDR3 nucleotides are TGCGCCAGCAGCCAGAGTGGGGGGGGGCGAGAGACCCAGTACTTC. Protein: CASSQSGGGRETQYF.

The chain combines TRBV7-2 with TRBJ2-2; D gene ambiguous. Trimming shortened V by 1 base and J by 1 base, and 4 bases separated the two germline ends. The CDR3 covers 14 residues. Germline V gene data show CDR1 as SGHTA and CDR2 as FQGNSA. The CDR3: CASSLVQNTGELFF. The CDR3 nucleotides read TGTGCCAGCAGCTTAGTCCAGAACACCGGGGAGCTGTTTTTT.

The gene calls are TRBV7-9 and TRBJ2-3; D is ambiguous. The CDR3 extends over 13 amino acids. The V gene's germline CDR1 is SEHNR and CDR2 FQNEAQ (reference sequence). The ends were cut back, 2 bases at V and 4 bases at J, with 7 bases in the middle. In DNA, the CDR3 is TGTGCCAGCAGCTTATCCCGAGCAGATACGCAGTATTTT. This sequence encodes CASSLSRADTQYF.

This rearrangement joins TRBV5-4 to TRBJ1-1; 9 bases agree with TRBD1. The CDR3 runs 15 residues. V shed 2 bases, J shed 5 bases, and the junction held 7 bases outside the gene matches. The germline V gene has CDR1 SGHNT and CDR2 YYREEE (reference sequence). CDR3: CASSFRTGDSTEAFF. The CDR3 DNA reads TGTGCCAGCAGCTTTCGGACAGGGGATTCAACTGAAGCTTTCTTT.

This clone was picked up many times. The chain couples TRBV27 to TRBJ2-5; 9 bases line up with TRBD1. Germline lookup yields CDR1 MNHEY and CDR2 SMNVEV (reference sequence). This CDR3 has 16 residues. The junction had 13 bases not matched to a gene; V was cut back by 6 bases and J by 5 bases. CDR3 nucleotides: TGTGCCAGCAGCTCGTACGAACAGGGGGCGGGGGAGACCCAGTACTTC. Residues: CASSSYEQGAGETQYF.

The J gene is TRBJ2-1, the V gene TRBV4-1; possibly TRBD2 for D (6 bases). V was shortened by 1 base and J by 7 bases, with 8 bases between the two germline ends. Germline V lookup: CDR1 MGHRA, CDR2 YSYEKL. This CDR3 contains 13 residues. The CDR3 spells CASSQGAGNEQFF. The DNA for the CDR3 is TGCGCCAGCAGCCAAGGGGCGGGGAATGAGCAGTTCTTC.

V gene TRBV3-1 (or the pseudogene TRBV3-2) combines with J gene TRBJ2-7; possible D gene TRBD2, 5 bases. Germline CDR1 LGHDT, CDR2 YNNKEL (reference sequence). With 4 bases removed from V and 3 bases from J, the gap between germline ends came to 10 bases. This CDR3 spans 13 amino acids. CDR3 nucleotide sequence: TGTGCCAGCAGCCTCGGACTCAACTACGAGCAGTACTTC. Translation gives CASSLGLNYEQYF.

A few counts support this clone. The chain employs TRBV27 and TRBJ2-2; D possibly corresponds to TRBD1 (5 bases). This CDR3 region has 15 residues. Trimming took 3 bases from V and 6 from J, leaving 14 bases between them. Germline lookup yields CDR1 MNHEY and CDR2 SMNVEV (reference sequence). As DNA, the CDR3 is TGTGCCAGCAGTTTGCAGGGTTATCTCTCCGGGGAGCTGTTTTTT. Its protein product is CASSLQGYLSGELFF.

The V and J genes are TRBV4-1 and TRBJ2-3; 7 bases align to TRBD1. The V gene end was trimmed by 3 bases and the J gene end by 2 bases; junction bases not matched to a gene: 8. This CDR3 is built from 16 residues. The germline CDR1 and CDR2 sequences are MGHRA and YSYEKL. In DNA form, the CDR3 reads TGCGCCAGCAGCCAGACACCGGGACAGTCCACAGATACGCAGTATTTT. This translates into CASSQTPGQSTDTQYF.

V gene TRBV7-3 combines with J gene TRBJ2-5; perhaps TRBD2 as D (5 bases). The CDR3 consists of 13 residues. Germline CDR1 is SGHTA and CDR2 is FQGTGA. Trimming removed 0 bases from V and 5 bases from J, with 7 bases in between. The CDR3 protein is CASSLTSGETQYF. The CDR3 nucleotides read TGTGCCAGCAGCTTAACTTCGGGGGAGACCCAGTACTTC.

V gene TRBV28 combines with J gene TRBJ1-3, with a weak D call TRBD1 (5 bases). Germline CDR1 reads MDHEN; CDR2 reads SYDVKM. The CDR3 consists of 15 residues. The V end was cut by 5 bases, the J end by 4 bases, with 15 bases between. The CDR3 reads CASSLDILAGNTIYF. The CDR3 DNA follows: TGTGCCAGCAGTCTGGACATACTAGCCGGAAACACCATATATTTT.